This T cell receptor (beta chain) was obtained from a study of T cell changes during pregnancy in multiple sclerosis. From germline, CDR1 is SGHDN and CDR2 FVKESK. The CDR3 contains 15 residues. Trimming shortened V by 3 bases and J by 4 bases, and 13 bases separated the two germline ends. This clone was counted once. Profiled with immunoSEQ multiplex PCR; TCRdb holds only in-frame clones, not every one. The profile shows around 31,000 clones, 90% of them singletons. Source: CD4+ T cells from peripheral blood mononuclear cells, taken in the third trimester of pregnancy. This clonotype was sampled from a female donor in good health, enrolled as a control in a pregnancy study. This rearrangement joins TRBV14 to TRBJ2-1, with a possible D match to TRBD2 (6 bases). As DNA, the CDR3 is TGTGCCAGCAGCCACGGGACTTCTTTTTACAATGAGCAGTTCTTC. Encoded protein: CASSHGTSFYNEQFF.